Described below is a single T cell receptor beta chain sequence and its context. Its antigen is not identified. These data are taken from a study of cytomegalovirus exposure and HLA in healthy donors. Findings and limits, study-wide: The CMV antigen specificity of a few CMV-associated chains was confirmed through in vitro analysis. Trimming of TCR beta V- and J-genes showed a link, identified in a later analysis, to a missense DCLRE1C variant. Most TCRs appeared rarely, but some public TCRs recurred in many donors. Productive rates of about 90% or about 30% were seen for most TCR beta V segments in an earlier analysis.

The PCR used 60 Vbeta and 13 Jbeta primers. Assay used: immunoSEQ multiplex PCR; TCRdb lists only in-frame clones, some missing. The sample includes around 130,000 clones, roughly 70% of them seen just once. Germline assignment: CDR1 SGHRS and CDR2 YFSETQ. J was trimmed by 8 bases and V by 1 base; bases with no gene match: 8. The CDR3 runs to 15 residues. The receptor was derived from a woman aged 40 to 55 in good health and CMV-seropositive. V is TRBV5-1 and J is TRBJ1-5, with 8 bases fitting TRBD1. Sequencing used PBMCs. This chain's CDR3 is CASSLSQGAKEPQHF. CDR3 sequence (DNA): TGCGCCAGCAGCTTGAGTCAGGGGGCTAAAGAGCCCCAGCATTTT.